This T cell receptor beta chain is drawn from a study of control samples from healthy donors and cancer patients. Only in-frame clones appear in the TCRdb table, and some are missing; sequencing was by immunoSEQ multiplex PCR. Of 130,000 to 150,000 clones detected, more than 85% appear once; the ten largest clones hold roughly 5.5%. The V and J ends lost 4 bases and 15 bases respectively, with 17 bases between them. The germline gives CDR1 SGHNT, CDR2 YYREEE (reference sequence). This CDR3 contains 12 residues. The rearrangement uses TRBV5-4 and TRBJ2-1; D could derive from TRBD1 or TRBD2 (6 bases each). The source is a young man in good health. The sample taken for sequencing was blood. The CDR3 DNA reads TGTGCCAGCAGCCATACAGGGACTCCGTGGTTCTTC. Its protein is CASSHTGTPWFF.